These 8 T cell receptor beta chains came from one sample sequenced in a study of blood T cells in healthy people across ages. With a J-beta primer mix and a sample-barcoded 5' primer, a second PCR ran about 7 to 12 cycles. Via MiXCR, TCRdb re-called the 5' RACE reads, giving one row per CDR3 protein. The repertoire has about 400,000 distinct CDR3 sequences, about 49% of them found once; the top ten carry 50% to 65%. The sequenced material came from blood. The receptors come from a man aged 60 to 75 in good health.

The rearrangement joins TRBV20-1 to TRBJ1-1; no firm D call. This CDR3 comprises 13 residues. Germline loops: CDR1 DFQATT, CDR2 SNEGSKA (reference sequence). The V gene lost 3 bases and the J gene lost 0 bases, with 8 bases spanning the gap. The CDR3 region is CSASGIMNTEAFF. CDR3 bases: TGCAGTGCTAGTGGGATTATGAACACTGAAGCTTTCTTT.

The J gene is TRBJ2-7, the V gene TRBV20-1; 11 bases are a match to TRBD1. The CDR3 is 16 amino acids. The germline gives CDR1 DFQATT, CDR2 SNEGSKA (reference sequence). V lost 3 bases, J lost 0 bases, and 7 bases stayed unmatched. CDR3 coding DNA: TGCAGTGCTAGTCAACGGGACAGGGGGACCTCCTACGAGCAGTACTTC. Protein product: CSASQRDRGTSYEQYF.

There are a few counts of this clonotype. J is TRBJ2-5 and V is TRBV7-2, with 14 bases lining up with TRBD2. V gave up 5 bases and J gave up 2 bases; unmatched junction bases: 1. The CDR3 loop spans 15 amino acids. Looked up from germline, CDR1 is SGHTA and CDR2 is FQGNSA. In DNA, the CDR3 is TGTGCCAGCAGCAGGACTAGCGGGGGGCAAGAGACCCAGTACTTC. It encodes CASSRTSGGQETQYF.

The V and J genes are TRBV7-2 and TRBJ1-4, with 10 bases that match TRBD1. CDR1 SGHTA and CDR2 FQGNSA come from the germline V gene. V lost 5 bases and J lost 3; bases outside the gene matches: 3. The CDR3 totals 15 residues. The CDR3 is CASSGDRGANEKLFF. CDR3 bases: TGTGCCAGCAGCGGGGACAGGGGTGCTAATGAAAAACTGTTTTTT.

The CDR3 sequence: CASNEGEQETQYF. CDR3 nucleotide sequence: TGTGCCAGCAACGAGGGGGAGCAAGAGACCCAGTACTTC. This sequence joins TRBV2 and TRBJ2-5; a weak D match, TRBD1 (6 bases). Germline V lookup: CDR1 SNHLY, CDR2 FYNNEI. There are 13 residues in the CDR3. V dropped 7 bases and J dropped 2 bases, with 11 bases sitting between them.

The rearrangement joins TRBV7-2 to TRBJ2-7; a possible D gene is TRBD1 (6 bases). Germline loops: CDR1 SGHTA, CDR2 FQGNSA. V lost 7 bases to trimming and J lost 5 bases, with 15 bases between them. The CDR3 is made up of 13 amino acids. CDR3 region: CASTTGRSNEQYF. The CDR3 DNA is TGTGCCAGCACCACAGGGCGTAGCAACGAGCAGTACTTC.

V and J are TRBV7-9 and TRBJ1-1; a weak D match, TRBD1 (5 bases). The CDR3 is made up of 15 amino acids. Deletions cut 2 bases from V and 1 base from J, with 11 bases between. CDR1 SEHNR and CDR2 FQNEAQ come from the germline V gene (reference sequence). This CDR3 reads CASSLFGTGNTEAFF. CDR3 sequence (DNA): TGTGCCAGCAGCTTATTCGGGACGGGGAACACTGAAGCTTTCTTT.

This clonotype was observed a handful of times. A single base separates this from a much larger clone, so it may be a read error. The chain joins TRBV7-2 to TRBJ2-1; D is perhaps TRBD2 (5 bases). Germline CDR1 and CDR2: SGHTA and FQGNSA. Trimming removed 5 bases at V and 6 bases at J, with 17 bases between. The CDR3 consists of 15 residues. The CDR3 bases are TGTGCCAGCAGCCCGTTGGGCGGGTCTTTCAATGAGCAGTTCTTC. Residues: CASSPLGGSFNEQFF.